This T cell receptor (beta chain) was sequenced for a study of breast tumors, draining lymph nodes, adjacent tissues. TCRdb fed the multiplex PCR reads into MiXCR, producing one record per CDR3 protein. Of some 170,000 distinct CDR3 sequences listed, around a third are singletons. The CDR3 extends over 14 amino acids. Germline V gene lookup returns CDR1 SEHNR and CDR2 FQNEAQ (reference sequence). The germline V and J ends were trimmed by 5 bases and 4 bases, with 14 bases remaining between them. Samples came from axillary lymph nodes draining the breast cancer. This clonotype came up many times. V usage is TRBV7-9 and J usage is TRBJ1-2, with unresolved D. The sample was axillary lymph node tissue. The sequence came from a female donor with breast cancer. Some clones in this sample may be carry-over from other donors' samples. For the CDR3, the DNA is TGTGCCAGCAGCGCGGTCAGGCGGGGCTATGGCTACACCTTC. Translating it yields CASSAVRRGYGYTF.